This TCR beta chain was retrieved from a study of blood T cells in healthy people across ages. This clonotype has more than one count but fewer than ten. One junction end disagrees with the germline gene, perhaps due to a read error. CDR1 and CDR2 (germline): SNHLY, FYNNEI. This CDR3 has 14 amino acids. With a J-beta primer mix and a sample-barcoded 5' primer, a second PCR ran roughly 7 to 11 cycles. One entry per CDR3 protein results from TCRdb running MiXCR on the 5' RACE reads. The sample records 550,000 to 750,000 distinct CDR3 sequences, under 25% being singletons. The TCR comes from a man between 65 and 85 years old in good health. V and J are TRBV2 and TRBJ2-3, with D perhaps TRBD2 (6 bases). Sequencing was carried out using blood. For the CDR3, the DNA is TGTGCCTGCAGAGAGACTAGGGAGAAAGATACGCAGTATTTT. This codes for CACRETREKDTQYF.